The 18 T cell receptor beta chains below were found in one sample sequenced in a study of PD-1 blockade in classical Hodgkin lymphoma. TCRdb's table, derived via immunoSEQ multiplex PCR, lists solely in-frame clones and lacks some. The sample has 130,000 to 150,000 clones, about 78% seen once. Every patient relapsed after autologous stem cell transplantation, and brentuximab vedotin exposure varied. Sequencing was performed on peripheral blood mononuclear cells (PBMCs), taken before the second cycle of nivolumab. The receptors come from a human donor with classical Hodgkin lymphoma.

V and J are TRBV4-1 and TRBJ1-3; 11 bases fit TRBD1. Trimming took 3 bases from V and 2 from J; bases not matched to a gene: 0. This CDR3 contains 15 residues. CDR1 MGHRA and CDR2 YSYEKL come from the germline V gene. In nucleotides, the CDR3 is TGCGCCAGCAGCCAGGGACAGGGGGCTGGAAACACCATATATTTT. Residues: CASSQGQGAGNTIYF.

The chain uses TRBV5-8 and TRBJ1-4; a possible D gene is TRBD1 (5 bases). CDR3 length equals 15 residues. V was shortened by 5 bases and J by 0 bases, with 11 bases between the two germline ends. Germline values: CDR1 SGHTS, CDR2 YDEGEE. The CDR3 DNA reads TGTGCCAGCAGTTGGGACGGCGCAACTAATGAAAAACTGTTTTTT. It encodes CASSWDGATNEKLFF. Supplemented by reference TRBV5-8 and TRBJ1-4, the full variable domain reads EAGVTQSPTHLIKTRGQQATLRCSPISGHTSVYWYQQALGLGLQFLLWYDEGEERNRGNFPPRFSGRQFPNYSSELNVNALELEDSALYLCASSWDGATNEKLFFGSGTQLSVL.

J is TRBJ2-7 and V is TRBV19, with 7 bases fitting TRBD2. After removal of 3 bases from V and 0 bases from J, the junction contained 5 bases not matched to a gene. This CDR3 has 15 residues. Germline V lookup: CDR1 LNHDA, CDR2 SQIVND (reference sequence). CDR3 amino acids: CASSMSSGSSYEQYF. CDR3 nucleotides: TGTGCCAGTAGTATGTCTAGCGGAAGCTCCTACGAGCAGTACTTC.

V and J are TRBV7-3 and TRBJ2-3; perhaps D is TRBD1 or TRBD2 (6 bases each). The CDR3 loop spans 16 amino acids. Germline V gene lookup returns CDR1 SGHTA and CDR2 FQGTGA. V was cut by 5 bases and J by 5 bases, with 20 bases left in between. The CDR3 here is CASSPFGGGGGDTQYF. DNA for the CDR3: TGTGCCAGCAGCCCCTTTGGAGGGGGTGGTGGAGATACGCAGTATTTT. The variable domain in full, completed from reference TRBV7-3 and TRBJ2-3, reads GAGVSQTPSNKVTEKGKYVELRCDPISGHTALYWYRQSLGQGPEFLIYFQGTGAADDSGLPNDRFFAVRPEGSVSTLKIQRTERGDSAVYLCASSPFGGGGGDTQYFGPGTRLTVL.

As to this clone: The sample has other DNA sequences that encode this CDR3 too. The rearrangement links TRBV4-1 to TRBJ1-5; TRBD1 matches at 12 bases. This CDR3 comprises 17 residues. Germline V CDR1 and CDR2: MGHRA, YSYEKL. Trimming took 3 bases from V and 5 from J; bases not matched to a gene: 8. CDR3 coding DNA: TGCGCCAGCAGCCAGGTCGGGACAGGGGGCTTCGATCAGCCCCAGCATTTT. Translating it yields CASSQVGTGGFDQPQHF.

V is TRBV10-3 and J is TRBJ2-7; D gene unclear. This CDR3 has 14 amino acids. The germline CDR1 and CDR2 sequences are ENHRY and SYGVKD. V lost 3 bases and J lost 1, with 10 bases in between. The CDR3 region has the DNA TGTGCCATCAGTGACTGGACCCAGTCCTACGAGCAGTACTTC. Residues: CAISDWTQSYEQYF.

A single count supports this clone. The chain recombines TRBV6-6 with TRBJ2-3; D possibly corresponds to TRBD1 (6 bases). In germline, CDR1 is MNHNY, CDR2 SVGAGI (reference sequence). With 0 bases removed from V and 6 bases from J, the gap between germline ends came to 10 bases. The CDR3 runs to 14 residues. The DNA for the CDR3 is TGTGCCAGCAGTTACTCAGGGGGATGGGATACGCAGTATTTT. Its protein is CASSYSGGWDTQYF.

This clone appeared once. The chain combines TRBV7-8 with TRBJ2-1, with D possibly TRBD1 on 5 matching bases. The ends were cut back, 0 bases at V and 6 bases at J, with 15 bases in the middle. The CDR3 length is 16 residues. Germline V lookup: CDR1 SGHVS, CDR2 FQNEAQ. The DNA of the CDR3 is TGTGCCAGCAGCTTAGCGTGGGTATTGCAGGGCAATGAGCAGTTCTTC. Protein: CASSLAWVLQGNEQFF.

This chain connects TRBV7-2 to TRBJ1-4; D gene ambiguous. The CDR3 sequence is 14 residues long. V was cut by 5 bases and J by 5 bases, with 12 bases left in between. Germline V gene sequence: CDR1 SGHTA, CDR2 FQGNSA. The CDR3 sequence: CASSPRAQNEKLFF. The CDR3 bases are TGTGCCAGCAGCCCCCGGGCCCAGAATGAAAAACTGTTTTTT.

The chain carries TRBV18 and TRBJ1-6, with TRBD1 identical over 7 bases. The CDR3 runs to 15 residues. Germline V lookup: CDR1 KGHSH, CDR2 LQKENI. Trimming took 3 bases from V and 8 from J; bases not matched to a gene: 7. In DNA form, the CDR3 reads TGTGCCAGCTCACCTCTCTGGGACAGCGATTCACCCCTCCACTTT. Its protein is CASSPLWDSDSPLHF.

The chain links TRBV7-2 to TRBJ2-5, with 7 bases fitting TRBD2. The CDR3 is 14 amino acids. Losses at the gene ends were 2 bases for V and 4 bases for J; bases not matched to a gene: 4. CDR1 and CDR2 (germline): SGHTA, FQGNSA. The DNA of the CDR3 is TGTGCCAGCAGCTTAAGGACTAGTGGAGAGACCCAGTACTTC. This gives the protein CASSLRTSGETQYF.

DNA of the CDR3: TGTGCCAGCAGCTACGACAGATATGGCTACACCTTC. Residues: CASSYDRYGYTF. The chain employs TRBV28 and TRBJ1-2; TRBD1 might be the D (5 bases). The CDR3 length is 12 residues. Trimming pared 6 bases from V and 5 bases from J, leaving 10 bases between. Germline CDR1 and CDR2: MDHEN and SYDVKM.

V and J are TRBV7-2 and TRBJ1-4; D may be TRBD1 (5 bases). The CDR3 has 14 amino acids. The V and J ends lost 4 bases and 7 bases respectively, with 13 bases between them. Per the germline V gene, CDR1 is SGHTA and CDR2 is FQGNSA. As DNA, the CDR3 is TGTGCCAGCAGCTCACCGGGGCAGATTGAAAAACTGTTTTTT. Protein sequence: CASSSPGQIEKLFF. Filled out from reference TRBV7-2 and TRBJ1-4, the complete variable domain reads GAGVSQSPSNKVTEKGKDVELRCDPISGHTALYWYRQSLGQGLEFLIYFQGNSAPDKSGLPSDRFSAERTGGSVSTLTIQRTQQEDSAVYLCASSSPGQIEKLFFGSGTQLSVL.

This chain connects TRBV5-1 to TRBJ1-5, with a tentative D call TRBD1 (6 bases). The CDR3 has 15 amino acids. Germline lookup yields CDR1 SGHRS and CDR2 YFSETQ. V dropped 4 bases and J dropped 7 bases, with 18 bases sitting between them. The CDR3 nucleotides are TGCGCCAGCAGCCCCGAAGGGGGGGTCGGACAGCCCCAGCATTTT. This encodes CASSPEGGVGQPQHF.

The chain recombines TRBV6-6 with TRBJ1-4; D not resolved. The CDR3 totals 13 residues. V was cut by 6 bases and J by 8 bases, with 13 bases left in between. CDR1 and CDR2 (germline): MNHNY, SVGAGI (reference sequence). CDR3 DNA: TGTGCCAGCAGGATACCGGGTGCGGAAAAACTGTTTTTT. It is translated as CASRIPGAEKLFF.

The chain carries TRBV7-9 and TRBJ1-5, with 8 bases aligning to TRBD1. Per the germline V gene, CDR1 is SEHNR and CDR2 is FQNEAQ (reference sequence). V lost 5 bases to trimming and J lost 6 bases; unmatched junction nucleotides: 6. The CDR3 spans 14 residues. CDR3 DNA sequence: TGTGCCAGCAGCCGGACAGGGCAGGGTCAGCCCCAGCATTTT. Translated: CASSRTGQGQPQHF.

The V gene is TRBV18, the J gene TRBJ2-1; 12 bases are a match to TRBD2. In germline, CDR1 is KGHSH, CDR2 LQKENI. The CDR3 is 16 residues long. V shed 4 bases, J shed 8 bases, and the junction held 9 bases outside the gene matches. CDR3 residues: CASSLTLAGGPDEQFF. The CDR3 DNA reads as TGTGCCAGCTCACTGACTCTAGCGGGGGGGCCCGATGAGCAGTTCTTC.

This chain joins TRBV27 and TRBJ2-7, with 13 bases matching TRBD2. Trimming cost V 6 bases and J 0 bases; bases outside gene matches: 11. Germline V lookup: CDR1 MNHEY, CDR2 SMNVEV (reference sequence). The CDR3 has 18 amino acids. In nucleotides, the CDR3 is TGTGCCAGCAGCCCCCGGACTAGCGGGAGTGTGGGCTCCTACGAGCAGTACTTC. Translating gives CASSPRTSGSVGSYEQYF.